This TCR beta chain was obtained from a study of shared clonotypes between healthy human individuals. The overall study: A few men and a couple of women, aged 18 to 49, were donors. Per-donor plates numbered three CD4 naive, three CD4 memory, two CD8 naive and one CD8 memory.

Some clones are missing from TCRdb's copy, which holds only in-frame ones; the method was immunoSEQ multiplex PCR. Among under 850,000 clones listed, around 93% were seen once. CD45RO negativity and positive selection for CCR7 defined naive CD8 cells, a population that excluded terminally differentiated effector memory CD45RA+ cells. The CDR3 consists of 15 residues. The germline gives CDR1 MNHNS, CDR2 SASEGT. Trimming at V came to 8 bases and at J to 4 bases, leaving 9 bases not matched to a gene. This chain uses TRBV6-1 with TRBJ1-5, with 9 bases that match TRBD1. What was sequenced was naive CD8+ T cells sorted from blood. This sequence was found in a young man in good health. The chain's CDR3 is CASEGIDRGNQPQHF. CDR3 DNA: TGTGCCAGCGAGGGGATCGACAGGGGGAATCAGCCCCAGCATTTT.